This T cell receptor (beta chain) was sequenced in a study of shared clonotypes between healthy human individuals. The CDR3 runs 17 residues. The V and J ends lost 5 bases and 6 bases respectively, with 26 bases between them. The germline V gene has CDR1 MNHEY and CDR2 SMNVEV (reference sequence). It was CD45RO-negative cells, positively selected for CCR7, that made up naive CD8 cells, with terminally differentiated effector memory CD45RA+ cells excluded. Repertoires were generated with immunoSEQ multiplex PCR, while TCRdb's copy carries only in-frame clones and drops some. The data hold about 2.1 million clones, with roughly 95% observed a single time.

The chain recombines TRBV27 with TRBJ2-7, with D maybe TRBD2 (5 bases). This TCR derives from a man aged 18 to 35 in good health. Some clones in this sample may be carry-over from other donors' samples. Material for sequencing was naive CD8+ T cells from PBMCs. CDR3 loop: CASSPLRGPTEPGEQYF. In DNA, the CDR3 is TGTGCCAGCAGTCCCCTAAGAGGGCCAACGGAACCGGGCGAGCAGTACTTC.